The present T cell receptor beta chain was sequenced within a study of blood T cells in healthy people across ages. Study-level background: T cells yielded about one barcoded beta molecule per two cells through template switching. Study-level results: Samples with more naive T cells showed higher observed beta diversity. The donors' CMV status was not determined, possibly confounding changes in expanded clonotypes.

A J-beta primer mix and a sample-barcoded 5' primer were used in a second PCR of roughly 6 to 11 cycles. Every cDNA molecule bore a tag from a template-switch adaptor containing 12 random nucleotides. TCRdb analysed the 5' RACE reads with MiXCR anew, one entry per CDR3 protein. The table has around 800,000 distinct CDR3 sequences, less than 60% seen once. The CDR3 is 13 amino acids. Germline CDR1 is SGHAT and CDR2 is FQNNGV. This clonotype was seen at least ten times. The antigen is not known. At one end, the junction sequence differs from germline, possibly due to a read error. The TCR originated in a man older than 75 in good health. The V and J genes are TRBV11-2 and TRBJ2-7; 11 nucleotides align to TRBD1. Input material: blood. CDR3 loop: CASSSGTGGEQYF. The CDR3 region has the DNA TGCGCCAGCAGCTCCGGGACAGGGGGCGAGCAGTACTTC.